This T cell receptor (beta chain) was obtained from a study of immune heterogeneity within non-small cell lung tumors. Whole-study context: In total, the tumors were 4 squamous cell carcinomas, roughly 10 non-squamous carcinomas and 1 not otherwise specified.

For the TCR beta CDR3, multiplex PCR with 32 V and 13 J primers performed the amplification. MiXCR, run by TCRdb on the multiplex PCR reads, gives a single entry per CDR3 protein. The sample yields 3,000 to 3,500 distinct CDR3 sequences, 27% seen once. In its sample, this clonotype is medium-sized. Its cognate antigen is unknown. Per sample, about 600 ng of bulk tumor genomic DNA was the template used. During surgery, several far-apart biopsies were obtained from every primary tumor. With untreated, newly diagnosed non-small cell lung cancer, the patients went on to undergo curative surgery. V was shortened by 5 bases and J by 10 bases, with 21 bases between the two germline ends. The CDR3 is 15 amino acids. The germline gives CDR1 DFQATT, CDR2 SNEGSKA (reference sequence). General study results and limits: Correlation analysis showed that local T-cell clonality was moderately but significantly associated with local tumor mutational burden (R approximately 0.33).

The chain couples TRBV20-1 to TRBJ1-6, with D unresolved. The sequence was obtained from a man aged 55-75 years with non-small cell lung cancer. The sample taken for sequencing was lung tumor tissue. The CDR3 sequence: CSAAPFGSAGSPLHF. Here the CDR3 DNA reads TGCAGTGCTGCCCCCTTTGGAAGCGCCGGGTCACCCCTCCACTTT.